This entry features one TCR beta chain sequence. V lost 0 bases and J 5 bases, leaving 13 bases between the germline ends. CDR3 length: 16 amino acids. The germline V gene encodes CDR1 MNHEY and CDR2 SVGEGT. This entry is derived from a study of blood T cell repertoires in COVID-19. About the study: Sources were T cells, B-cell-depleted T cells, or PBMCs; the material itself was cDNA or gDNA.

Sequenced by immunoSEQ multiplex PCR; TCRdb stores in-frame clones only, minus some. This table has around 91,000 clones, roughly 78% appearing once. The V gene is TRBV6-2 or TRBV6-3, the J gene TRBJ2-2; weak D call: TRBD2 (6 bases). Sequencing was performed on peripheral blood. The sequence derives from a woman aged 80 or older with active or convalescent COVID-19. The CDR3 is CASSYSNGGPTGELFF. CDR3 bases: TGTGCCAGCAGTTACTCGAATGGAGGGCCGACCGGGGAGCTGTTTTTT.